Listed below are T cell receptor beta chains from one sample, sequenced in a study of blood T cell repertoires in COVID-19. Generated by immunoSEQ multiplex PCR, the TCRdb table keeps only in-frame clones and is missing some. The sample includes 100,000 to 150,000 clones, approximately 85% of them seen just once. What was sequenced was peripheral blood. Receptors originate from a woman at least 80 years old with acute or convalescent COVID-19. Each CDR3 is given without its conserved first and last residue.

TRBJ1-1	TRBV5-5	ASSGGGLSTEAF
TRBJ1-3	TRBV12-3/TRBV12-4	ASSMDSGNTIY
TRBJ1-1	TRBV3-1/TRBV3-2	ASSPGQVGAF
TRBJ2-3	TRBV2	ASSRLATTDTQY
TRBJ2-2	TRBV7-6	ASSLVGSGGNTGELF
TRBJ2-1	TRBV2	ASSRRWLLTTYNEQF
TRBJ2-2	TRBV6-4	ASSEQGTGGASGELF
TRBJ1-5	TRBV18	ASSPSGNQPQH
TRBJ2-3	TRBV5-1	ASSLEGARGDTQY
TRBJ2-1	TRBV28	ASKRGGSYNEQF
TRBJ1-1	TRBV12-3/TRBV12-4	ASSLRDTEAF
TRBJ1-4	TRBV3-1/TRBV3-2	ASSQGGRKLF
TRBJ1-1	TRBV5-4	ASSPTTVNTEAF
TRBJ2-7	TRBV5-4	ASSSGGRYEQY
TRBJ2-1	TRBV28	ASSFAGGGNNEQF
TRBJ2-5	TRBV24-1	ATSVTNQETQY
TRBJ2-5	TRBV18	ASSPPTEETQY
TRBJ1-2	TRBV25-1	ASSKGHNYGYT
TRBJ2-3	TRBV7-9	ASSLRGAIPDTQY
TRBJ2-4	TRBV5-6	ASSPGGGFNIQY
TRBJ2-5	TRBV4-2	ASSRGTGGIRETQY
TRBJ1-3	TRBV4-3	ASSLDDNSGNTIY